This TCR beta chain was identified during a study of human T cells and chemical hapten exposure. TCRdb recomputed calls from the RACE reads with MiXCR, one row per CDR3 protein. The table shows about 110,000 distinct CDR3 sequences, with around 12% occurring only once. Time point specified: pre-sensitization, week 0. Treatment in this sample: therapeutic diphenylcyclopropenone sensitization with weekly scalp DPC. Between the trimmed V and J ends, which lost 4 bases and 2 bases, there was a span of 9 bases. The CDR3 loop spans 14 amino acids. Germline CDR1 KGHSH, CDR2 LQKENI. The sequence derives from a woman aged 45-60 years with alopecia areata. Some clones in this sample may be carry-over from other donors' samples. The starting material was whole blood, obtained in connection with sensitization to the hapten diphenylcyclopropenone (DPC). The chain uses TRBV18 and TRBJ1-5; no firm D call. The CDR3 spells CASSLDGGNQPQHF. The CDR3 DNA reads as TGTGCCAGCTCACTAGATGGGGGCAATCAGCCCCAGCATTTT.